This T cell receptor beta chain was captured in a study of shared clonotypes between healthy human individuals. Whole-study context: CD4 naive and CD4 memory each took three plates per donor, while CD8 naive took two and CD8 memory one.

Naive-designated CD8 cells lacked CD45RO, were positively enriched for CCR7, and omitted terminally differentiated effector memory CD45RA+ cells. Overall study results and limits: Among a handful of donors, approximately 4.6% of naive CD4 clonotypes were found in common.

Using immunoSEQ multiplex PCR, the repertoire was profiled, and TCRdb retains in-frame clones only, with some absent. Of some 2,000,000 clones in the sample, roughly 94% are singletons; the top ten hold around 1.1%. Germline-derived CDR1 and CDR2 are LGHNA and YSLEER. After removal of 3 bases from V and 3 bases from J, the junction contained 5 bases not matched to a gene. This CDR3 region has 17 residues. With regard to this clone: No antigen is known for it.

The sample comprised naive CD8+ T cells sorted from blood. The chain couples TRBV4-3 to TRBJ2-1; 13 positions match TRBD2. This TCR was recovered from a man between 18 and 35 years old in good health. The CDR3 DNA sequence: TGCGCCAGCAGCCAGGGGACTAGCGGGACTATCTACAATGAGCAGTTCTTC. As protein: CASSQGTSGTIYNEQFF.